The next 10 T cell receptor beta chains were all read from a single sample in a study of blood T cell repertoires in COVID-19. The table came from immunoSEQ multiplex PCR; TCRdb's copy has only in-frame clones and leaves some out. The sample lists hundreds of thousands of clones; roughly 90% were seen once. The specimen sequenced was peripheral blood. All receptors derive from a man in his late teens or twenties with active or convalescent COVID-19.

The V and J genes are TRBV6-4 and TRBJ1-1, with TRBD1 matching over 8 bases. Germline V gene data show CDR1 as MRHNA and CDR2 as SNTAGT. J gave up 3 bases and V 6 bases, and 3 bases lay outside the gene matches. The CDR3 covers 13 residues. The DNA of the CDR3 is TGTGCCAGCAGCCCGGACAGGGACACTGAAGCTTTCTTT. Its protein product is CASSPDRDTEAFF.

The chain carries TRBV5-6 and TRBJ2-1; 8 bases align to TRBD2. Trimming at V came to 7 bases and at J to 4 bases, leaving 7 bases not matched to a gene. From germline, CDR1 is SGHDT and CDR2 YYEEEE. The CDR3 covers 14 residues. The CDR3 nucleotides are TGTGCCAGCGCCCAGGTAGCGGGGTACAATGAGCAGTTCTTC. The encoded protein is CASAQVAGYNEQFF.

The chain recombines TRBV21-1 with TRBJ2-5; the table's D call, TRBD2, has no DNA check behind it. TRBV21-1 is a pseudogene. The CDR3 totals 14 residues. Written as DNA, the CDR3 is TGTGCCAGCAACAAGGGCGGGGAGAAAGAGACCCAGTACTTC. Translation: CASNKGGEKETQYF.

This clone came up once. This CDR3 reads CASSQDRGLAHEQYF. CDR3 nucleotides: TGTGCCAGCAGCCAAGATAGGGGACTAGCCCACGAGCAGTACTTC. This chain connects TRBV3-1 (or the pseudogene TRBV3-2) to TRBJ2-7; 9 positions match TRBD2. The junction had 5 bases not matched to a gene; V was cut back by 0 bases and J by 5 bases. The germline gives CDR1 LGHDT, CDR2 YNNKEL (reference sequence). The CDR3 extends over 15 amino acids.

This sequence joins TRBV7-2 and TRBJ1-1; the D gene is possibly TRBD1 (6 bases). Germline CDR1 is SGHTA and CDR2 is FQGNSA. CDR3 length: 15 residues. V was trimmed by 5 bases and J by 11 bases, leaving 24 bases between them. The DNA of the CDR3 is TGTGCCAGCAGCCACTTACAGGGCTCTGGGCGGAGGGCTTTCTTT. It yields the protein CASSHLQGSGRRAFF.

The chain uses TRBV28 and TRBJ2-6; weak D call: TRBD2 (5 bases). V was shortened by 2 bases and J by 3 bases, with 11 bases between the two germline ends. Per the germline V gene, CDR1 is MDHEN and CDR2 is SYDVKM. CDR3 length equals 16 residues. For the CDR3, the DNA is TGTGCCAGCAGTTTAATGGGGAGCGGTGGGGCCAACGTCCTGACTTTC. This translates into CASSLMGSGGANVLTF.

This chain links TRBV19 with TRBJ1-6, with TRBD1 matching 8 bases. Trimming removed 11 bases from V and 12 bases from J; junction bases left unmatched: 15. CDR3 size: 14 residues. From germline, CDR1 is LNHDA and CDR2 SQIVND (reference sequence). CDR3 loop: CAAGAGGLLEPLHF. The CDR3 DNA reads TGTGCCGCCGGGGCAGGGGGCCTTCTCGAACCCCTCCACTTT. The full variable domain, completed using reference TRBV19 and TRBJ1-6, is DGGITQSPKYLFRKEGQNVTLSCEQNLNHDAMYWYRQDPGQGLRLIYYSQIVNDFQKGDIAEGYSVSREKKESFPLTVTSAQKNPTAFYLCAAGAGGLLEPLHFGNGTRLTVT.

The rearrangement uses TRBV4-1 and TRBJ1-5; 10 bases match TRBD1. CDR3 size: 19 residues. Germline V gives CDR1 MGHRA, CDR2 YSYEKL. The J segment lost 4 bases and the V segment lost 3 bases, leaving 15 bases of the junction unmatched. Written as DNA, the CDR3 is TGCGCCAGCAGCCAGGAGAGGGACAGGGGCTTTATTCGTAATCAGCCCCAGCATTTT. Translating gives CASSQERDRGFIRNQPQHF.

This clone was seen only once. The V call is TRBV2, the J call TRBJ2-5; TRBD1 matches 8 bases. From germline, CDR1 is SNHLY and CDR2 FYNNEI. There are 15 residues in the CDR3. The V and J ends lost 4 bases and 5 bases, in that order; junction bases with no gene match: 9. CDR3 amino acids: CASSVRTGYGETQYF. The CDR3 coding sequence is TGTGCCAGCAGTGTACGGACAGGGTATGGGGAGACCCAGTACTTC. Full variable domain (rest looked up from reference TRBV2 and TRBJ2-5): EPEVTQTPSHQVTQMGQEVILRCVPISNHLYFYWYRQILGQKVEFLVSFYNNEISEKSEIFDDQFSVERPDGSNFTLKIRSTKLEDSAMYFCASSVRTGYGETQYFGPGTRLLVL.

Here the CDR3 DNA reads TGCAGTGCTGGTGATCGTTACAATGAGCAGTTCTTC. Translating gives CSAGDRYNEQFF. The chain has TRBV20-1 and TRBJ2-1; no firm D call. Germline V lookup: CDR1 DFQATT, CDR2 SNEGSKA (reference sequence). The CDR3 runs 12 residues. V gave up 5 bases and J gave up 4 bases, with 9 bases separating them.